This TCR beta chain came from a study of regulatory T cells in long-lasting Graves disease. The time point: persistent/refractory GD, antithyroid drugs over 5 years with positive TRAb. The TCR library was made from RNA that had been extracted from PBMCs in TRIzol. Whole-study results and caveats: The study found lower TCR diversity in persistent Graves' patients than in newly diagnosed ones.

Deletions cut 5 bases from V and 5 bases from J, with 9 bases between. The CDR3 runs 12 residues. Germline CDR1 reads MNHNS; CDR2 reads SASEGT. According to the study, TCR beta libraries were built with iRepertoire HTBI primers and CDR3-region Arm-PCR. The authors' processing: Around 59 TRBV and around 15 TRBJ segments were identified across samples. Each CDR3 protein gets one entry after TCRdb re-called the multiplex PCR reads with MiXCR. The V and J calls, along with clone size, are taken from TCRdb and not from the paper's own processing. The sample has a few hundred thousand distinct CDR3 sequences, 20% to 25% seen once. This clonotype has a handful of counts. What it binds is unknown.

The TCR sequence derives from a female donor with Graves disease. Sequencing used peripheral blood mononuclear cells (PBMCs), obtained when the disease was refractory, from a patient treated with antithyroid drugs. The V call is TRBV6-1, the J call TRBJ1-2; D is ambiguous. As DNA, the CDR3 is TGTGCCAGCAGTCCCTACGGGTATGGCTACACCTTC. This encodes CASSPYGYGYTF.